A single sample is the source of the 6 T cell receptor beta chains below, sequenced in a study of blood T cell repertoires in COVID-19. Profiling relied on immunoSEQ multiplex PCR, and the TCRdb table lists in-frame clones only, not all of them. The sample records some 70,000 clones, roughly nine tenths being singletons. What was sequenced was peripheral blood. The receptors were sampled from a human donor in a cohort sampled during active COVID-19.

This clone was counted a single time. In nucleotides, the CDR3 is TGCAGCGTACGAGAATCTAGCACAGATACGCAGTATTTT. It codes for CSVRESSTDTQYF. The chain recombines TRBV29-1 with TRBJ2-3; D remains unclear. Germline CDR1 SQVTM, CDR2 ANQGSEA. This CDR3 region has 13 residues. V shed 6 bases and J shed 0 bases, with 10 bases lying between them.

The chain uses TRBV4-1 and TRBJ1-2; 10 bases agree with TRBD1. From germline, CDR1 is MGHRA and CDR2 YSYEKL. The CDR3 is made up of 16 amino acids. The V and J ends lost 3 bases and 4 bases, in that order; junction bases with no gene match: 8. CDR3 coding DNA: TGCGCCAGCAGCCATGTTTGGGACAGGGGCTCCTATGGCTACACCTTC. Amino acid sequence: CASSHVWDRGSYGYTF.

The rearrangement uses TRBV6-6 and TRBJ2-5, with D tentatively TRBD2 (6 bases). The V end was cut by 0 bases, the J end by 2 bases, with 13 bases between. CDR1 MNHNY and CDR2 SVGAGI come from the germline V gene (reference sequence). This CDR3 spans 16 amino acids. The CDR3 here is CASSYSSWGDQETQYF. As DNA, the CDR3 is TGTGCCAGCAGTTACTCGAGCTGGGGGGATCAAGAGACCCAGTACTTC.

This clone was found once. J is TRBJ1-6 and V is TRBV30; 8 nucleotides line up with TRBD1. The CDR3 spans 12 residues. CDR1 is GTSNPN, CDR2 SVGIG, per germline (reference sequence). Trimming took 0 bases from V and 12 from J; bases not matched to a gene: 1. CDR3 DNA: TGTGCCTGGAGTGTAACAGGGGGACCCCTCCACTTT. It translates to CAWSVTGGPLHF.

The rearrangement uses TRBV6-5 and TRBJ1-5; D gene ambiguous. The CDR3 contains 14 residues. The germline V gene encodes CDR1 MNHEY and CDR2 SVGAGI. With 6 bases removed from V and 3 bases from J, the gap between germline ends came to 12 bases. The CDR3 DNA sequence: TGTGCCAGCAGAACCGCCAGAACCAATCAGCCCCAGCATTTT. Amino acids: CASRTARTNQPQHF.

This sequence joins TRBV19 and TRBJ1-5; 7 positions match TRBD1. CDR3 size: 16 residues. V trimming: 5 bases; J trimming: 2 bases; junction bases outside the gene matches: 9. Germline CDR1 LNHDA, CDR2 SQIVND (reference sequence). This CDR3 reads CASSVGPGTGNQPQHF. The CDR3 coding sequence is TGTGCCAGTAGTGTAGGCCCCGGGACAGGCAATCAGCCCCAGCATTTT.